This T cell receptor (beta chain) was captured by sequencing in a study of post-analysis software for immune sequencing data (dated by TCRdb to the mid-2010s). Background for the entire study: Disease courses on record covered relapsing-remitting, secondary progressive and progressive-relapsing multiple sclerosis, though some patients had no subtype annotation. The patient repertoires were set against around ten previously published healthy control repertoires from donors whose ages ranged from roughly 6 to 25 years. A subset of samples was prepared in parallel using single-end sample barcoding, then pooled and co-amplified after Illumina adapter ligation. Points the paper makes about the study in general: Direct clustering with F measure revealed strong co-clustering of samples prepared in the same batch, which led to a batch-effect correction. The multiple sclerosis patient group was slightly younger than the control group. Patients showed significantly higher frequencies than controls for roughly 5 TRBV segments, among them TRBV5-6, TRBV5-1 and TRBV20-1. Compared with controls, multiple sclerosis patients had significantly lower normalized Chao1 diversity, a finding suggesting substantial peripheral T-cell clonal expansion.

According to the germline V gene, CDR1 reads SGHAT and CDR2 reads FQNNGV. V is shortened by 4 bases, J by 5 bases, and the region joining them spans 14 bases. The CDR3 measures 14 amino acids from cysteine to phenylalanine. CDR3 DNA only is kept here, 42 bases in frame from base 1. To demonstrate the VDJtools post-analysis software, TCR beta repertoires were profiled from the peripheral blood of 10 to 15 young patients with multiple sclerosis. The patients with multiple sclerosis were children and adolescents between about 6 and 17 years of age. This clonotype came up a few times. Its cognate antigen has yet to be identified. One base away there is no much larger clone; base qualities are not given. Library preparation used PCR. These reads were obtained on an Illumina HiSeq 2500. Unique molecular identifiers were incorporated into TCR beta cDNA libraries to reduce PCR and sequencing biases. Roughly 500,000 cDNA molecules were obtained for every 1 to 10 million input T cells, so each molecule roughly corresponded to one T cell. The patient libraries were prepared and sequenced with the same protocol used for the earlier healthy control dataset. Within a given batch, samples were prepared together, multiplexed and sequenced on the same HiSeq lane. The published analysis was carried out like this. Raw barcoded reads were processed with MIGEC, discarding single-read molecular identifier groups before consensus assembly and CDR3 extraction. Clonotype tables were post-analysed with VDJtools, and diversity was normalized by down-sampling all datasets to the smallest sample size. In repertoire overlap clustering, CDR3 amino acid sequences, but not nucleotide sequences, were matched to correct batch-related cross-sample contamination. Using fastp at Q25 and MiXCR, TCRdb reprocessed the public reads and kept productive beta chains. A single entry per CDR3 protein holds the most common genes and DNA from its merged rows. These V and J calls originate from TCRdb's pipeline instead of the authors' own analysis. The sample table shows roughly 870,000 distinct CDR3 sequences, and approximately 57% are seen once. Under 6% of the sample belongs to the ten largest clones.

What was sequenced was blood. The chain is assembled from TRBV11-2 and TRBJ2-5; the D gene is unclear. This TCR was recovered from a girl aged 5 to 17 with multiple sclerosis. CDR3 protein: CASSWSRQSETQYF. The nucleotides are TGTGCCAGCAGCTGGTCCAGGCAATCGGAGACCCAGTACTTC.